These T cell receptor beta chains were read from a single sample in a study of identical twins. A single record per CDR3 protein comes from TCRdb applying MiXCR to the 5' RACE reads. The sample records 500,000 to 600,000 distinct CDR3 sequences, roughly a fifth being singletons. A further study also used this sample, focusing on T cells expressing NK-cell markers.

Source material: CD4+ T cells sorted from blood. Source of these receptors: a woman under 30 in good health. CDR3s include the opening cysteine and the closing phenylalanine or tryptophan.

j_call	v_call	cdr3_aa
TRBJ2-1	TRBV10-3	CAISAGQISYNEQFF
TRBJ2-1	TRBV7-2	CASSLAVAGGRSEQFF
TRBJ2-1	TRBV20-1	CSARDRTRSYNEQFF
TRBJ1-1	TRBV6-5	CASSYSGGQLNTEAFF
TRBJ1-2	TRBV12-3/TRBV12-4	CASSLQGGDGYTF
TRBJ1-1	TRBV29-1	CSVRPSNTEAFF
TRBJ2-2	TRBV9	CASSVVGFRNGELFF
TRBJ2-3	TRBV12-3/TRBV12-4	CASRVSGSADTQYF
TRBJ1-1	TRBV21-1	CASSKEALNTEAFF
TRBJ2-1	TRBV20-1	CSASTGGDFNEQFF
TRBJ2-5	TRBV12-3/TRBV12-4	CASSLDYRIGTQYF
TRBJ2-1	TRBV6-5	CASSYWSGGASIEQFF
TRBJ1-1	TRBV12-3/TRBV12-4	CASSLQPPGAFF
TRBJ2-7	TRBV30	CAWSVRGDRAYEQYF
TRBJ1-2	TRBV4-1	CASSHPVINYGYTF
TRBJ1-1	TRBV12-3/TRBV12-4	CASSLRQGSTEAFF
TRBJ2-7	TRBV12-3/TRBV12-4	CASSPTGGYGEQYF
TRBJ2-2	TRBV18	CASSYVITGELFF
TRBJ1-1	TRBV5-1	CASSLQVANTEAFF
TRBJ2-7	TRBV27	CASSFRVDGKNPYGQYF
TRBJ2-3	TRBV6-5	CASSYRSGGIGTDTQYF
TRBJ2-5	TRBV6-1	CASSRDGVQTQYF
TRBJ2-3	TRBV24-1	CATSTPRTDTQYF
TRBJ2-3	TRBV20-1	CSAMISGHTDTQYF
TRBJ2-7	TRBV12-3/TRBV12-4	CASRPRDSYHEQYF
TRBJ2-3	TRBV20-1	CSAPGLNFNTDTQYF
TRBJ1-5	TRBV20-1	CSARDRGQGSQPQHF
TRBJ1-1	TRBV5-1	CASSLSRGRSEAFF
TRBJ1-5	TRBV19	CASSIAVSNQPQHF
TRBJ2-1	TRBV2	CASGRRGGSNEQFF
TRBJ2-7	TRBV10-2	CASSESVAGGYEQYF
TRBJ2-7	TRBV20-1	CSASHPGQGDHEQYF
TRBJ2-3	TRBV6-5	CASSYSLLTDTQYF
TRBJ2-1	TRBV5-1	CASSPQNPGYNEQFF
TRBJ1-1	TRBV7-8	CASSLVSGQRNTEAFF
TRBJ2-5	TRBV4-2	CASSQSKGETQYF
TRBJ2-5	TRBV7-6	CASSAPTGGYETQYF
TRBJ2-2	TRBV15	CATSRDLNRETGELFF
TRBJ1-5	TRBV7-9	CASSRGTGVDQPQHF
TRBJ1-1	TRBV6-6	CASSGPRNTEAFF
TRBJ2-3	TRBV5-1	CASSLEGGKDTQYF
TRBJ2-3	TRBV12-3/TRBV12-4	CASSFSIGVQYF
TRBJ1-2	TRBV12-3/TRBV12-4	CASSLRGLLYGYTF
TRBJ1-2	TRBV20-1	CSANTDSIYGYTF
TRBJ2-5	TRBV6-2/TRBV6-3	CASSYRSRLAGGETQYF
TRBJ2-3	TRBV12-3/TRBV12-4	CASSSRVRTDTQYF
TRBJ2-3	TRBV5-1	CASSLHQDTDTQYF
TRBJ1-3	TRBV29-1	CSAVTGSGNTIYF
TRBJ1-1	TRBV10-3	CAIRGDSEAFF
TRBJ2-1	TRBV7-9	CASSLGQGSYQFF
TRBJ2-2	TRBV5-1	CASSLANGAGELFF
TRBJ2-2	TRBV5-1	CASSPSVGNTGELFF
TRBJ1-1	TRBV20-1	CSASPRLGRSNTEAFF
TRBJ1-1	TRBV6-5	CASRRSRNTEAFF